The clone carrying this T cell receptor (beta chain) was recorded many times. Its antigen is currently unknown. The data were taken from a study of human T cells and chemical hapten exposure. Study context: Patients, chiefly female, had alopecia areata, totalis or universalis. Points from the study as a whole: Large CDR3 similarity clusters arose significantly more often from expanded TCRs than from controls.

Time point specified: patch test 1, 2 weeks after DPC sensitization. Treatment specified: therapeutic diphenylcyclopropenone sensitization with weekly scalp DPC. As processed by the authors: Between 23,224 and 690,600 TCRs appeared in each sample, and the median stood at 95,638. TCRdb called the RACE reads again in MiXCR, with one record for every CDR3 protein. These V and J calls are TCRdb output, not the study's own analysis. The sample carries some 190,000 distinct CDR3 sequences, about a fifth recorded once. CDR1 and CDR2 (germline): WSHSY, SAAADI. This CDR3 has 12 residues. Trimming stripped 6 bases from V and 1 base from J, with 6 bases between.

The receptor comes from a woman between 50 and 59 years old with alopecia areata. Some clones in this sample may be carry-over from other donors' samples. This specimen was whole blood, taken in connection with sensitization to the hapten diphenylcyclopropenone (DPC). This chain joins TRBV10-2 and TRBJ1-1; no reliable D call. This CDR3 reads CASSFGNTEAFF. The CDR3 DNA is TGCGCCAGCAGCTTCGGGAACACTGAAGCTTTCTTT.